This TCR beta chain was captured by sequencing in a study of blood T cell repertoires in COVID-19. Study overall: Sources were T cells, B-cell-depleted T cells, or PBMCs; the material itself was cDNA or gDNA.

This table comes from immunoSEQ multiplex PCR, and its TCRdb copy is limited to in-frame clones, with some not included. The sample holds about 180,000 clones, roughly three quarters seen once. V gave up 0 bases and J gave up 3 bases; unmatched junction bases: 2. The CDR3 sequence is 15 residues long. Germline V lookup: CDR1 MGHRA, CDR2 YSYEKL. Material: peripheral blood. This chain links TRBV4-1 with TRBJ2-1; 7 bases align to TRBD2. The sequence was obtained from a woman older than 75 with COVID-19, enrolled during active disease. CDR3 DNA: TGCGCCAGCAGCCAAGATTGGACTAGCTACAATGAGCAGTTCTTC. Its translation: CASSQDWTSYNEQFF.